Below, 23 T cell receptor beta chains from the same sample are listed, as sequenced in a study of CD8+ T cells in alopecia areata. Sequencing templates came from extracted RNA that was reverse transcribed into cDNA. TCRdb's copy holds only in-frame clones and misses some; the assay was immunoSEQ multiplex PCR. The sample lists 200,000 to 250,000 clones, more than 45% occurring once. Treatment described: oral pan-JAK inhibitor, 5-10 mg twice daily. This specimen consisted of CD4+ T cells sorted from blood, obtained at week 4, from a patient treated with tofacitinib. The origin of the receptors is a human donor with alopecia areata.

This sequence joins TRBV4-3 and TRBJ2-7; unclear D gene. V lost 4 bases, J lost 0 bases, and 10 bases lay in between. From germline, CDR1 is LGHNA and CDR2 YSLEER. This CDR3 is 14 amino acids long. The CDR3 bases are TGCGCCAGCAGCCCTAACCCGAGCTCCTACGAGCAGTACTTC. This sequence encodes CASSPNPSSYEQYF.

This clone was counted between two and nine times. The chain uses TRBV15 and TRBJ1-3; D gene uncertain. The CDR3 is 15 amino acids. The germline gives CDR1 LNHNV, CDR2 YYDKDF (reference sequence). V lost 0 bases and J 0 bases, leaving 6 bases between the germline ends. The CDR3 coding sequence is TGTGCCACCAGCAGAGAGGGCGGCTCTGGAAACACCATATATTTT. Its protein product is CATSREGGSGNTIYF.

The chain is built from TRBV2 and TRBJ2-7; 8 nucleotides line up with TRBD1. The V and J ends lost 8 bases and 2 bases, in that order; junction bases with no gene match: 5. Germline CDR1 reads SNHLY; CDR2 reads FYNNEI. This CDR3 contains 13 residues. The CDR3 loop reads CASAADRAYEQYF. Here the CDR3 DNA reads TGTGCCAGCGCGGCGGACAGGGCCTACGAGCAGTACTTC.

The rearrangement joins TRBV7-9 to TRBJ1-2; 8 bases are a match to TRBD1. This CDR3 region has 14 residues. The V segment lost 4 bases and the J segment 6 bases; nucleotides outside the gene matches: 7. Germline CDR1 SEHNR, CDR2 FQNEAQ (reference sequence). The CDR3 coding sequence is TGTGCCAGCAGCTCGGACAGGGAGGGCGATGGCTACACCTTC. As protein: CASSSDREGDGYTF.

V gene TRBV29-1 combines with J gene TRBJ2-1; D unclear. The CDR3 contains 12 residues. Per the germline V gene, CDR1 is SQVTM and CDR2 is ANQGSEA. Trimming took 4 bases from V and 9 from J, leaving 13 bases between them. This CDR3 is CSVAPLYGEQFF. In DNA, the CDR3 is TGCAGCGTTGCACCCCTTTATGGTGAGCAGTTCTTC.

This clone was seen only a few times. This CDR3 reads CASSFGPDTQYF. The CDR3 DNA is TGTGCCAGCAGCTTTGGCCCAGATACGCAGTATTTT. This chain uses TRBV7-9 with TRBJ2-3; D remains ambiguous. Germline V lookup: CDR1 SEHNR, CDR2 FQNEAQ (reference sequence). V was pared by 3 bases and J by 4 bases, with 5 bases between. CDR3 length: 12 amino acids.

This clone was observed a single time. The CDR3 nucleotides read TGTGCCAGTGCCCTCGAGGGACAGAGTAGCACAGATACGCAGTATTTT. Protein sequence: CASALEGQSSTDTQYF. V and J are TRBV9 and TRBJ2-3, with 7 bases matching TRBD1. Germline CDR1 and CDR2: SGDLS and YYNGEE. The trim removed 8 bases at V and 0 bases at J, leaving 12 bases unmatched. CDR3 size: 16 residues.

The chain employs TRBV9 and TRBJ2-3, with 9 bases lining up with TRBD2. The junction had 4 bases not matched to a gene; V was cut back by 0 bases and J by 2 bases. Per the germline V gene, CDR1 is SGDLS and CDR2 is YYNGEE. CDR3 size: 16 residues. The CDR3 loop is CASSVGAGGLTDTQYF. The CDR3 DNA reads TGTGCCAGCAGCGTAGGAGCGGGGGGACTCACAGATACGCAGTATTTT. The complete variable domain, with remaining parts taken from reference TRBV9 and TRBJ2-3, reads DSGVTQTPKHLITATGQRVTLRCSPRSGDLSVYWYQQSLDQGLQFLIQYYNGEERAKGNILERFSAQQFPDLHSELNLSSLELGDSALYFCASSVGAGGLTDTQYFGPGTRLTVL.

The chain couples TRBV5-1 to TRBJ2-7; TRBD1 aligns across 7 bases. V was pared by 7 bases and J by 5 bases, with 12 bases of the junction left unmatched. Germline CDR1 reads SGHRS; CDR2 reads YFSETQ. The CDR3 is made up of 14 amino acids. In nucleotides, the CDR3 is TGCGCCAGCCAGTCCCGGGACAGAGGGGACGAGCAGTACTTC. Translating gives CASQSRDRGDEQYF.

This chain joins TRBV5-1 and TRBJ2-1, with 9 bases identical to TRBD2. Germline V gene sequence: CDR1 SGHRS, CDR2 YFSETQ. This CDR3 is 13 amino acids long. Trimming removed 4 bases from V and 7 bases from J; junction bases left unmatched: 3. DNA of the CDR3: TGCGCCAGCAGCCGGGGACTAGCAAATGAGCAGTTCTTC. Protein: CASSRGLANEQFF.

This chain uses TRBV27 with TRBJ1-2, with 7 bases that match TRBD1. Germline V CDR1 and CDR2: MNHEY, SMNVEV (reference sequence). CDR3 size: 15 residues. J gave up 1 base and V 5 bases, and 7 bases lay outside the gene matches. CDR3 residues: CASSLKTGLNYGYTF. Written as DNA, the CDR3 is TGTGCCAGCAGTCTTAAGACAGGGCTTAACTATGGCTACACCTTC.

The V gene is TRBV15, the J gene TRBJ2-6; TRBD2 matches 12 bases. CDR3 size: 18 residues. Germline V gene data show CDR1 as LNHNV and CDR2 as YYDKDF (reference sequence). V gave up 5 bases and J gave up 0 bases; unmatched junction bases: 5. CDR3 amino acids: CATSLGLAGSSGANVLTF. CDR3 nucleotide sequence: TGTGCCACCAGCTTAGGACTAGCGGGGAGCTCTGGGGCCAACGTCCTGACTTTC.

At least ten counts were recorded for this clone. The V gene is TRBV10-2, the J gene TRBJ1-2, with TRBD1 identical over 11 bases. Germline trimming cut 5 bases from V and 7 bases from J; bases unmatched to any gene: 3. Germline V lookup: CDR1 WSHSY, CDR2 SAAADI. The CDR3 contains 13 residues. CDR3 in DNA: TGCGCCAGCAGTCCCGGGACAGGGGGTGGCTACACCTTC. Translating gives CASSPGTGGGYTF.

J is TRBJ1-1 and V is TRBV29-1; D uncertain. CDR3 size: 14 residues. Germline CDR1 and CDR2: SQVTM and ANQGSEA. The V end lost 0 bases, the J end lost 5 bases, and 13 bases lay between the germline ends. CDR3 sequence (DNA): TGCAGCGTTGAAGATGGTGAGGGCTGGACTGAAGCTTTCTTT. Its protein product is CSVEDGEGWTEAFF.

This clone was recorded a few times. In DNA form, the CDR3 reads TGTGCCAGCAGCGTAGCCGGGATTGGTACCGGGGAGCTGTTTTTT. This gives the protein CASSVAGIGTGELFF. This chain joins TRBV9 and TRBJ2-2; D is perhaps TRBD2 (5 bases). Trimming took 0 bases from V and 5 from J, leaving 11 bases between them. The CDR3 is 15 residues long. Germline V CDR1 and CDR2: SGDLS, YYNGEE.

In this sample, this clone turned up once. In DNA form, the CDR3 reads TGTGCCTGGAGTGTATCACCGCTTTACGAGCAGTACTTC. Its translation is CAWSVSPLYEQYF. The chain carries TRBV30 and TRBJ2-7; D is ambiguous. Trimming pared 0 bases from V and 4 bases from J, leaving 10 bases between. Germline assignment: CDR1 GTSNPN and CDR2 SVGIG (reference sequence). The CDR3 loop spans 13 amino acids.

The V and J genes are TRBV29-1 and TRBJ2-1; TRBD1 aligns across 8 bases. V lost 5 bases and J lost 2; bases outside the gene matches: 14. The CDR3 runs to 17 residues. Germline V gives CDR1 SQVTM, CDR2 ANQGSEA. The CDR3 here is CSVRGQGSPKTYNEQFF. The CDR3 region has the DNA TGCAGCGTTAGAGGACAGGGAAGTCCTAAGACCTACAATGAGCAGTTCTTC.

V is TRBV29-1 and J is TRBJ1-1; no definite D call. The CDR3 is 12 residues long. Trimming cost V 2 bases and J 1 base, with 5 bases left between them. CDR1 SQVTM and CDR2 ANQGSEA come from the germline V gene. CDR3 residues: CSVEPTNTEAFF. The CDR3 bases are TGCAGCGTTGAACCGACGAACACTGAAGCTTTCTTT. The whole variable domain, remainder taken from reference TRBV29-1 and TRBJ1-1, is SAVISQKPSRDICQRGTSLTIQCQVDSQVTMMFWYRQQPGQSLTLIATANQGSEATYESGFVIDKFPISRPNLTFSTLTVSNMSPEDSSIYLCSVEPTNTEAFFGQGTRLTVV.

This chain connects TRBV29-1 to TRBJ2-5; weak D call: TRBD1 (5 bases). This CDR3 is built from 15 residues. V lost 4 bases to trimming and J lost 3 bases, with 18 bases between them. The V gene's germline CDR1 is SQVTM and CDR2 ANQGSEA. CDR3 DNA: TGCAGCGTTGTGCAAGGGGCCCCAAGGAAAGAGACCCAGTACTTC. It translates to CSVVQGAPRKETQYF.

This clone was picked up many times. This rearrangement joins TRBV28 to TRBJ2-2, with D possibly matching TRBD2 (6 bases). The CDR3 has 16 residues. Between the trimmed V and J ends, which lost 6 bases and 3 bases, there was a span of 17 bases. Per germline, CDR1 MDHEN and CDR2 SYDVKM. The CDR3 nucleotides read TGTGCCAGCAGAAAACCGGGACTGAGACACACCGGGGAGCTGTTTTTT. This codes for CASRKPGLRHTGELFF.

This clone showed up just a few times. The CDR3 DNA reads as TGTGCCAGCAGCTTCATCCAGGGGGACGAGCAGTACTTC. It encodes CASSFIQGDEQYF. The chain uses TRBV7-8 and TRBJ2-7; 7 positions agree with TRBD1. The junction had 4 bases not matched to a gene; V was cut back by 3 bases and J by 5 bases. The CDR3 sequence is 13 residues long. From germline, CDR1 is SGHVS and CDR2 FQNEAQ.

This chain uses TRBV9 with TRBJ2-7, with 8 positions matching TRBD2. This CDR3 comprises 18 residues. Unmatched junction bases numbered 16, after V lost 5 bases and J lost 0 bases. CDR1 and CDR2 from the germline V gene are SGDLS and YYNGEE. CDR3 nucleotides: TGTGCCAGCAGTGAAGGGTGGAGCGGGGGCAGGAGCTCCTACGAGCAGTACTTC. It is translated as CASSEGWSGGRSSYEQYF.

This clone has a handful of counts. The J gene is TRBJ2-7, the V gene TRBV29-1; D remains ambiguous. The V gene's germline CDR1 is SQVTM and CDR2 ANQGSEA. Trimming stripped 4 bases from V and 2 bases from J, with 12 bases between. CDR3 length equals 13 residues. The CDR3 region is CSVGDTTTYEQYF. DNA of the CDR3: TGCAGCGTTGGTGACACCACAACCTACGAGCAGTACTTC.